Shown below are 5 T cell receptor beta chains from a single sample sequenced in a study of identical twins. Using its own MiXCR run on the 5' RACE reads, TCRdb lists one record per CDR3 protein. The sample holds some 790,000 distinct CDR3 sequences, over 15% seen once. This sample also belongs to another study, concerning T cells expressing NK-cell markers.

The sample comprised PBMCs. The receptor source for this set is a woman younger than 35 in good health.

The V gene is TRBV7-7, the J gene TRBJ2-5; D call uncertain. CDR1 and CDR2 (germline): SSHAT, FNYEAQ (reference sequence). The CDR3 runs to 13 residues. Trimming took 5 bases from V and 1 from J, leaving 8 bases between them. The CDR3 is CASSPLPQETQYF. Here the CDR3 DNA reads TGTGCCAGCAGCCCGCTCCCCCAAGAGACCCAGTACTTC.

The chain has TRBV5-1 and TRBJ1-2; 7 nucleotides agree with TRBD1. The CDR3 spans 15 residues. Germline trimming cut 3 bases from V and 7 bases from J; bases unmatched to any gene: 12. Germline V lookup: CDR1 SGHRS, CDR2 YFSETQ. This CDR3 is CASSYGDRELVGYTF. The CDR3 DNA sequence: TGCGCCAGCAGCTATGGAGACAGGGAGTTGGTTGGCTACACCTTC.

The chain joins TRBV6-6 to TRBJ2-5; D ambiguous. The CDR3 runs 11 residues. V lost 7 bases to trimming and J lost 5 bases, with 8 bases between them. Germline V gene lookup returns CDR1 MNHNY and CDR2 SVGAGI (reference sequence). The CDR3 loop is CASTHGETQYF. CDR3 nucleotide sequence: TGTGCCAGCACCCACGGGGAGACCCAGTACTTC.

This clonotype was seen repeatedly, ten times or more. The chain links TRBV12-3 or TRBV12-4 to TRBJ2-7; D ambiguous. This CDR3 is 12 amino acids long. V was pared by 3 bases and J by 4 bases, with 7 bases between. The CDR3 region has the DNA TGTGCCAGCAGTTTCCCCGGGTACGAGCAGTACTTC. Protein product: CASSFPGYEQYF.

This clonotype was seen only a few times. This chain connects TRBV6-1 to TRBJ1-5, with 9 nucleotides matching TRBD1. In germline, CDR1 is MNHNS, CDR2 SASEGT. Trimming removed 5 bases from V and 4 bases from J; junction bases left unmatched: 12. This CDR3 has 17 amino acids. CDR3 protein: CASSPWVGDRGNQPQHF. CDR3 DNA sequence: TGTGCCAGCAGTCCCTGGGTGGGTGACAGGGGGAATCAGCCCCAGCATTTT.